This T cell receptor (beta chain) came from a study of response to subunit inactivated influenza vaccine. Study-level points and caveats: Only a handful of new T cells, the authors suggested, are recruited with each seasonal influenza vaccination.

TCRdb passed the RT-PCR reads through MiXCR, listing each CDR3 protein once. The data hold under 800,000 distinct CDR3 sequences, with approximately 15% observed a single time. CDR3 length: 17 amino acids. V lost 0 bases and J lost 0; bases outside the gene matches: 1. Per germline, CDR1 SGDLS and CDR2 YYNGEE. In its sample, this clonotype was seen a few times. As yet, its antigen is unknown. The input for sequencing was PBMCs from blood, taken 14 to 15 days before vaccination. The rearrangement uses TRBV9 and TRBJ2-2; 11 bases line up with TRBD2. The clonotype was recovered from a man aged 50 to 59 who received an inactivated influenza vaccine. CDR3 nucleotide sequence: TGTGCCAGCAGCGTAGGACTAGCGGGGTCGAACACCGGGGAGCTGTTTTTT. It encodes CASSVGLAGSNTGELFF.